This T cell receptor beta chain was identified in a study of blood T cell repertoires in COVID-19. Background on the study: Donors in the United States, Italy and Spain gave samples during acute or convalescent COVID-19. Nucleic acid was either cDNA or gDNA, and it came from T cells, B-cell-depleted T cells, or PBMCs.

The V gene's germline CDR1 is SGHRS and CDR2 YFSETQ. The CDR3 consists of 12 residues. Per the original methods: Estimation of nucleated cell counts relied on the amplification of reference gene primers. The repertoire was sequenced with immunoSEQ multiplex PCR; TCRdb's copy has only in-frame clones and lacks some. From that table come the V and J calls and clone size; the DNA was used to work out D and trimming. This table holds more than 300,000 clones, approximately 89% found once. Enrolment of Seattle patients took place during active infection, and they were followed longitudinally. In the case of this clone: Germline is not matched at one junction end, which may reflect a read error.

This TCR was sampled from a woman in her thirties with COVID-19, enrolled during active disease. This chain joins TRBV5-1 and TRBJ2-7; 8 nucleotides agree with TRBD1. The sequenced sample consisted of peripheral blood. The CDR3 coding sequence is TGCGCCAGCGCACCCGACAGGGGCCCCGATTGCTGG. Its protein product is CASAPDRGPDCW.